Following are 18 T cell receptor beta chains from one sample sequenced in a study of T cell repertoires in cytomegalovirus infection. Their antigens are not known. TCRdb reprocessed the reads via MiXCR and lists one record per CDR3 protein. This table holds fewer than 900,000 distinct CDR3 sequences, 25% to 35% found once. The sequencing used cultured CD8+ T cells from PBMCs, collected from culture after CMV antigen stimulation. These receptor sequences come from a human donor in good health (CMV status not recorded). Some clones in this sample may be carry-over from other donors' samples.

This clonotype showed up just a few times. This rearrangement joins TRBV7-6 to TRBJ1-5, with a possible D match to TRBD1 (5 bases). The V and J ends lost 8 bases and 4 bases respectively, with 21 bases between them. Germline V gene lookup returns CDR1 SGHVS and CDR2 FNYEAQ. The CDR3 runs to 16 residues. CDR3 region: CASSQFGDSRNQPQHF. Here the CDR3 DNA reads TGTGCCAGCTCTCAATTTGGTGACAGCCGAAATCAGCCCCAGCATTTT.

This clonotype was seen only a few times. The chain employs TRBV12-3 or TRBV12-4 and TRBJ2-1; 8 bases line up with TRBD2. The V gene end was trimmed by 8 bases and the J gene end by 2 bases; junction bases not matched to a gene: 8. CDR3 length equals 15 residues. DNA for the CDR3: TGTGCCAGCCTGCCGGGGACTAGAACCTACAATGAGCAGTTCTTC. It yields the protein CASLPGTRTYNEQFF.

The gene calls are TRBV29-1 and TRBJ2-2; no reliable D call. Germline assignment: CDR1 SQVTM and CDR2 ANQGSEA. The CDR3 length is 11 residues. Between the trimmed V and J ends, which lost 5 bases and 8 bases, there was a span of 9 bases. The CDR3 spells CSVFIGGELFF. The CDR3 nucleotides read TGCAGCGTTTTCATCGGGGGGGAGCTGTTTTTT.

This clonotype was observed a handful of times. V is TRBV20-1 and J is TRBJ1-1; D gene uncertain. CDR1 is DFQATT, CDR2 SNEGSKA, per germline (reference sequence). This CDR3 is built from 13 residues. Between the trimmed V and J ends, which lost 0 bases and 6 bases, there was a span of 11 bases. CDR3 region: CSARDPGVSEAFF. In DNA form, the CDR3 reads TGCAGTGCTAGAGATCCCGGGGTCTCTGAAGCTTTCTTT.

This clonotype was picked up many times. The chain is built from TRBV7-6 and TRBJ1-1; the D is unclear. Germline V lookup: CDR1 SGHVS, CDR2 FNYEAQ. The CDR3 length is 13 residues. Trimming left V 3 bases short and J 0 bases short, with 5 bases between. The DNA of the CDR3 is TGTGCCAGCAGCTTTGAAATGAACACTGAAGCTTTCTTT. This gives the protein CASSFEMNTEAFF.

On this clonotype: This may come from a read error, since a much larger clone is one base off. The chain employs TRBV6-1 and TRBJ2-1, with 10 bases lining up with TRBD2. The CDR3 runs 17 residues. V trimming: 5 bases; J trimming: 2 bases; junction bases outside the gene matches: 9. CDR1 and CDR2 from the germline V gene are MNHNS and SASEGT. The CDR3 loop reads CASSPVTSGNPYNEQFF. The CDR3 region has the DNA TGTGCCAGCAGTCCGGTTACTAGCGGGAATCCCTACAATGAGCAGTTCTTC.

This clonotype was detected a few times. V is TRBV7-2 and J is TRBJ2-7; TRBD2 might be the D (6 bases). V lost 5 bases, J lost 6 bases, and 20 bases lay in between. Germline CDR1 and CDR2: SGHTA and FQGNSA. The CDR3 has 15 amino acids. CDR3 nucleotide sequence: TGTGCCAGCAGCCGGACGGAGGGCCCACTGGGCGAGCAGTACTTC. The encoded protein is CASSRTEGPLGEQYF.

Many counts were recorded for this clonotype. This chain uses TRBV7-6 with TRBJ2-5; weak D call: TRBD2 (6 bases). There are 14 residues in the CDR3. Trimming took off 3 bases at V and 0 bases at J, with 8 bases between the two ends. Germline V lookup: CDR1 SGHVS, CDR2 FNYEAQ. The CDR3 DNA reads TGTGCCAGCAGCTTCCGGGAGCACCAAGAGACCCAGTACTTC. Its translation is CASSFREHQETQYF.

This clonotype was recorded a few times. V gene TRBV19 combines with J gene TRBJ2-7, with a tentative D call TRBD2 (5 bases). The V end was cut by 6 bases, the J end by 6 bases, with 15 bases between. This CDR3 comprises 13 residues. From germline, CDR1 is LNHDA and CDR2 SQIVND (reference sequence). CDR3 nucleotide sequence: TGTGCCAGTAGCAGGACTGGGTCCCTCGAGCAGTACTTC. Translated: CASSRTGSLEQYF.

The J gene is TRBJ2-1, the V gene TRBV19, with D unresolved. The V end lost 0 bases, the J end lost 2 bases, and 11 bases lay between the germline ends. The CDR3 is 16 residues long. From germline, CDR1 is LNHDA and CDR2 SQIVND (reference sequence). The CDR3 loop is CASSIEPSLAYNEQFF. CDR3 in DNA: TGTGCCAGTAGTATAGAGCCCTCCTTGGCCTACAATGAGCAGTTCTTC.

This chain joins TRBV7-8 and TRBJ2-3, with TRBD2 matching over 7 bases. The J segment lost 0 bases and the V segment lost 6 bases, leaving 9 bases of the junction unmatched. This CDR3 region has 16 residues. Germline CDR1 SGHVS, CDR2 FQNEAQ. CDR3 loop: CASRPAGFPSTDTQYF. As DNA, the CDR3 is TGTGCCAGCAGGCCAGCGGGGTTTCCTAGCACAGATACGCAGTATTTT.

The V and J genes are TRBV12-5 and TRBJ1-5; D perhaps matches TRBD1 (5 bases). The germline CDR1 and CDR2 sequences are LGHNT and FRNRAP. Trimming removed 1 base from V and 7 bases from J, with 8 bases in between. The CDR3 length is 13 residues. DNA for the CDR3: TGTGCTAGTGGTTTGGGGGGGAGGCAGCCCCAGCATTTT. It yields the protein CASGLGGRQPQHF.

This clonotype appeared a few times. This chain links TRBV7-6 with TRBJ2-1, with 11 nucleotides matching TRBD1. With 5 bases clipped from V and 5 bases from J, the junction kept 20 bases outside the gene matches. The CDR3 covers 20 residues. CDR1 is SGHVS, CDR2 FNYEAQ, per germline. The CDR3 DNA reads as TGTGCCAGCAGCAGGACAGGGGGCGCGGGTCTCCGAAGTGGGAACAATGAGCAGTTCTTC. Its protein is CASSRTGGAGLRSGNNEQFF.

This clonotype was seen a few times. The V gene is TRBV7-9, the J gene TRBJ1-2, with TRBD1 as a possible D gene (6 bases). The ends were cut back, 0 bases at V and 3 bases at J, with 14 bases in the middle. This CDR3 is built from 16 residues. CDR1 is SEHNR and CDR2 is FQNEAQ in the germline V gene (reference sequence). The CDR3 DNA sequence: TGTGCCAGCAGCTTAGCGTTAACAGGGTTAGACTATGGCTACACCTTC. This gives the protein CASSLALTGLDYGYTF.

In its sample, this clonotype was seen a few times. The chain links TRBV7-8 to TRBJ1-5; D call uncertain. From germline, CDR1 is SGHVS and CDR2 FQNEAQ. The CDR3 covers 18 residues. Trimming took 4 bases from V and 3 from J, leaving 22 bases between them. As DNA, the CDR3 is TGTGCCAGCAGCTCCCCCGCCGCTAAGTCCAGGCTCAATCAGCCCCAGCATTTT. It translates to CASSSPAAKSRLNQPQHF.

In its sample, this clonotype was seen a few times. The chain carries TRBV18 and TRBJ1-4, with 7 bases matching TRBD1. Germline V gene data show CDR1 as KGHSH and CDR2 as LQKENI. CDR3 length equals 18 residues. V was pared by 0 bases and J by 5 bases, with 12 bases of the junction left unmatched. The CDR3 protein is CASSPPMATGTRNEKLFF. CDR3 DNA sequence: TGTGCCAGCTCACCACCGATGGCGACAGGGACGAGGAATGAAAAACTGTTTTTT.

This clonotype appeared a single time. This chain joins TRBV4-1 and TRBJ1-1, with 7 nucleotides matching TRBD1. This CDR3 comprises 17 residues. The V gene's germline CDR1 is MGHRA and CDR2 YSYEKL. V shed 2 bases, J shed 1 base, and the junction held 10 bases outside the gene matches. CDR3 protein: CASSQPEGGQSNTEAFF. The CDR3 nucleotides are TGCGCCAGCAGCCAACCCGAGGGGGGACAGTCGAACACTGAAGCTTTCTTT.

CDR3 residues: CASSFGGGMPEAFF. As DNA, the CDR3 is TGTGCCAGCAGTTTCGGGGGAGGGATGCCTGAAGCTTTCTTT. V gene TRBV27 combines with J gene TRBJ1-1; a possible D gene is TRBD1 (5 bases). The CDR3 loop spans 14 amino acids. Trimming left V 3 bases short and J 6 bases short, with 14 bases between. CDR1 and CDR2 from the germline V gene are MNHEY and SMNVEV (reference sequence).